The 5 T cell receptor beta chains listed next were all sequenced from one sample in a study of blood T cell repertoires in COVID-19. Data came from immunoSEQ multiplex PCR; TCRdb stores just in-frame clones and leaves some out. The data show under 25,000 clones, roughly nine tenths seen once. The sample comprised peripheral blood. These receptors all come from a human donor with active COVID-19. The donor label of this sample is uncertain.

This clone was observed a handful of times. The chain is built from TRBV7-3 and TRBJ2-7; the D gene is possibly TRBD2 (5 bases). Trimming left V 5 bases short and J 0 bases short, with 14 bases between. The CDR3 has 15 amino acids. Germline assignment: CDR1 SGHTA and CDR2 FQGTGA. The CDR3 here is CASSISAASSYEQYF. The DNA of the CDR3 is TGTGCCAGCAGCATCTCAGCGGCTTCCTCCTACGAGCAGTACTTC.

This chain joins TRBV7-3 and TRBJ2-3; TRBD2 matches at 10 bases. CDR3 size: 20 residues. CDR1 is SGHTA and CDR2 is FQGTGA in the germline V gene. J lost 0 bases, V lost 5 bases, and 17 bases had no gene match. The CDR3 DNA sequence: TGTGCCAGCAGCCTAAAGGGACTAGCGTTTGTTCGGACTAGCACAGATACGCAGTATTTT. Its translation: CASSLKGLAFVRTSTDTQYF.

The V gene is TRBV18, the J gene TRBJ2-7, with 9 bases aligning to TRBD1. Germline CDR1 reads KGHSH; CDR2 reads LQKENI. The V segment lost 6 bases and the J segment 2 bases; nucleotides outside the gene matches: 8. CDR3 length: 15 residues. The CDR3 here is CASSHTGQGTYEQYF. CDR3 bases: TGTGCCAGCTCCCACACGGGACAGGGTACCTACGAGCAGTACTTC.

This sequence joins TRBV19 and TRBJ1-1; no reliable D call. V was clipped by 5 bases and J by 6 bases, with 10 bases between them. CDR3 length: 12 residues. Germline V gene sequence: CDR1 LNHDA, CDR2 SQIVND (reference sequence). The CDR3 reads CASSPGWAEAFF. DNA for the CDR3: TGTGCCAGTAGTCCGGGGTGGGCTGAAGCTTTCTTT.

J is TRBJ2-2 and V is TRBV7-9; the D gene is possibly TRBD2 (5 bases). This CDR3 region has 15 residues. Trimming stripped 1 base from V and 6 bases from J, with 12 bases between. CDR1 is SEHNR and CDR2 is FQNEAQ in the germline V gene (reference sequence). CDR3 loop: CASSLEARASGELFF. CDR3 sequence (DNA): TGTGCCAGCAGCTTAGAGGCGCGGGCGTCCGGGGAGCTGTTTTTT.